This passage covers 2 T cell receptor beta chains from one sample sequenced in a study of cytomegalovirus exposure and HLA in healthy donors. The PCR was carried out with 60 Vbeta primers and 13 Jbeta primers. The repertoire was sequenced with immunoSEQ multiplex PCR; TCRdb's copy has only in-frame clones and lacks some. The sample consists of some 120,000 clones, over 8.5% of them appearing once. Sequencing was done on a sample of PBMCs. All receptors come from a woman between 40 and 55 years old in good health and CMV-seropositive.

V is TRBV5-1 and J is TRBJ1-1; D may be TRBD1 (6 bases). The CDR3 covers 15 residues. The V end lost 1 base, the J end lost 1 base, and 11 bases lay between the germline ends. The germline V gene has CDR1 SGHRS and CDR2 YFSETQ. Here the CDR3 reads CASSLTGHWNTEAFF. As DNA, the CDR3 is TGCGCCAGCAGCTTGACGGGACACTGGAACACTGAAGCTTTCTTT.

V is TRBV5-1 and J is TRBJ2-6, with D perhaps matching TRBD2 (6 bases). The CDR3 runs 19 residues. V lost 0 bases to trimming and J lost 4 bases, with 20 bases between them. The germline V gene encodes CDR1 SGHRS and CDR2 YFSETQ. CDR3 DNA sequence: TGCGCCAGCAGCTTGGCGGGGGATTCCCCTCCACTGGGGGCCAACGTCCTGACTTTC. The encoded protein is CASSLAGDSPPLGANVLTF.